These 5 T cell receptor beta chains originate from one sample sequenced in a study of lymphopenia after photon versus proton radiotherapy. Repertoires were generated with immunoSEQ multiplex PCR, while TCRdb's copy carries only in-frame clones and drops some. The profile shows around 59,000 clones, approximately 88% of them singletons. Here the sequenced sample was peripheral blood, taken from a patient treated with proton-based radiotherapy. The receptors were sampled from a man aged 55 to 70 with pancreatic cancer.

The V and J genes are TRBV7-6 and TRBJ2-1; 16 positions agree with TRBD2. V gave up 5 bases and J gave up 8 bases; unmatched junction bases: 3. The CDR3 spans 15 residues. The V gene's germline CDR1 is SGHVS and CDR2 FNYEAQ. The CDR3 sequence is CASSAGTSGRDEQFF. In DNA form, the CDR3 reads TGTGCCAGCAGCGCCGGGACTAGCGGGAGGGATGAGCAGTTCTTC.

The J gene is TRBJ2-7, the V gene TRBV28; D unresolved. The V and J ends lost 5 bases and 3 bases respectively, with 2 bases between them. There are 10 residues in the CDR3. Germline V gene data show CDR1 as MDHEN and CDR2 as SYDVKM. The CDR3 reads CASSGYEQYF. CDR3 DNA: TGTGCCAGCAGTGGCTACGAGCAGTACTTC.

This rearrangement joins TRBV18 to TRBJ1-1; the D is unclear. Germline CDR1 reads KGHSH; CDR2 reads LQKENI. The V and J ends lost 6 bases and 9 bases respectively, with 20 bases between them. The CDR3 length is 14 residues. The CDR3 region is CASSPALPDGKAFF. The CDR3 DNA reads TGTGCCAGCTCCCCGGCCCTACCGGACGGAAAAGCTTTCTTT.

This rearrangement joins TRBV28 to TRBJ2-1; 11 bases line up with TRBD2. The V and J ends lost 1 base and 2 bases, in that order; junction bases with no gene match: 7. The length of the CDR3 is 18 residues. Looked up from germline, CDR1 is MDHEN and CDR2 is SYDVKM. The CDR3 nucleotides read TGTGCCAGCAGTTTATTGGGACTAGCGGCAGGGGCCTACAATGAGCAGTTCTTC. It encodes CASSLLGLAAGAYNEQFF.

V gene TRBV4-1 combines with J gene TRBJ2-1; D is perhaps TRBD2 (6 bases). This CDR3 contains 15 residues. Germline CDR1 MGHRA, CDR2 YSYEKL. The V end lost 4 bases, the J end lost 7 bases, and 17 bases lay between the germline ends. In nucleotides, the CDR3 is TGCGCCAGCAGCCGCGAGGGACCCCGGGGGAATGAGCAGTTCTTC. This sequence encodes CASSREGPRGNEQFF.